This TCR beta chain was recorded in a study of T cell responses to AZD1222 COVID-19 vaccine. Study-wide results and caveats: Donors were mostly white British, more females; clonal diversity possibly underestimated. Following two doses of AZD1222, Spike-specific TCR breadth and depth rose.

In its sample, this clone was seen a few times. Its antigen is undetermined. The CDR3 length is 14 residues. V trimming: 1 base; J trimming: 9 bases; junction bases outside the gene matches: 4. Germline loops: CDR1 MGHRA, CDR2 YSYEKL. Sequencing was performed with immunoSEQ multiplex PCR; in TCRdb, only in-frame clones are kept and a portion is missing. This sample has about 120,000 clones, with about nine tenths found just once. This clonotype originated in an adult in good health. This chain joins TRBV4-1 and TRBJ2-1; 9 bases are a match to TRBD1. The sample here was peripheral blood, taken on day 0 of AZD1222 vaccination. For the CDR3, the DNA is TGCGCCAGCAGCCAAGCGGAGACAGGGGGTGAGCAGTTCTTC. Translated: CASSQAETGGEQFF.